The 15 T cell receptor beta chains given below trace back to one sample, sequenced in a study of Graves' ophthalmopathy and Graves' hyperthyroidism. Amplified TCR beta CDR3 regions were obtained using RNA transcripts as template. RT-PCR was first run with HTBI primers, then multiplex PCR in a second round. A single record per CDR3 protein comes from TCRdb applying MiXCR to the multiplex PCR reads. The repertoire holds 620,000 or so distinct CDR3 sequences, with about a fifth as singletons. Sequenced sample: peripheral blood. Source of these receptors: a woman between 18 and 30 years old with stable Graves' hyperthyroidism. Some clones in this sample may be carry-over from other donors' samples.

There are many counts of this clonotype. This sequence joins TRBV12-5 and TRBJ2-2, with 7 bases fitting TRBD2. Germline values: CDR1 LGHNT, CDR2 FRNRAP. The ends lost 0 bases at V and 7 bases at J; junction bases unmatched: 11. The CDR3 is 17 amino acids. The CDR3 coding sequence is TGTGCTAGTGGTTTGGTAGTGGAGCGGGGAAGGAACGGGGAGCTGTTTTTT. Its protein is CASGLVVERGRNGELFF.

This clonotype was counted many times. This rearrangement joins TRBV28 to TRBJ1-2, with D hard to call. V was trimmed by 2 bases and J by 1 base, leaving 11 bases between them. CDR3 size: 15 residues. CDR1 is MDHEN and CDR2 is SYDVKM in the germline V gene. CDR3 loop: CASSLGLLSNYGYTF. Written as DNA, the CDR3 is TGTGCCAGCAGTTTAGGTCTATTAAGTAACTATGGCTACACCTTC.

Concerning this clonotype itself: A read error is possible here, since a much larger clone lies one base away. The rearrangement uses TRBV3-1 and TRBJ2-5; 8 nucleotides align to TRBD2. The V gene end was trimmed by 7 bases and the J gene end by 1 base; junction bases not matched to a gene: 8. The germline CDR1 and CDR2 sequences are LGHDT and YNNKEL (reference sequence). This CDR3 region has 15 residues. CDR3 sequence: CASILRRGVQETQYF. For the CDR3, the DNA is TGTGCCAGCATCCTTCGGCGGGGGGTCCAAGAGACCCAGTACTTC.

This clonotype was counted ten times or more. The chain carries TRBV20-1 and TRBJ1-5; weak D call: TRBD1 (6 bases). The V end was cut by 3 bases, the J end by 0 bases, with 12 bases between. Germline-derived CDR1 and CDR2 are DFQATT and SNEGSKA (reference sequence). CDR3 length: 15 residues. The CDR3 nucleotides read TGCAGTGCTAGGGTACAGGGCGATAGCAATCAGCCCCAGCATTTT. This sequence encodes CSARVQGDSNQPQHF.

A few counts support this clonotype. The J gene is TRBJ2-7, the V gene TRBV3-1, with 11 bases lining up with TRBD2. The CDR3 consists of 15 residues. The germline CDR1 and CDR2 sequences are LGHDT and YNNKEL (reference sequence). The V segment lost 3 bases and the J segment 3 bases; nucleotides outside the gene matches: 4. Here the CDR3 reads CASSQGLAVDYEQYF. The CDR3 DNA follows: TGTGCCAGCAGCCAGGGACTAGCGGTGGACTACGAGCAGTACTTC.

The J gene is TRBJ2-7, the V gene TRBV12-3 or TRBV12-4; the D gene is possibly TRBD1 (6 bases). Trimming shortened V by 5 bases and J by 3 bases, and 14 bases separated the two germline ends. This CDR3 is built from 14 residues. The CDR3 spells CASSAQQGNYEQYF. The CDR3 DNA sequence: TGTGCCAGCAGTGCTCAACAGGGTAACTACGAGCAGTACTTC.

This clonotype was counted ten times or more. This chain uses TRBV12-3 or TRBV12-4 with TRBJ2-7, with 8 bases fitting TRBD2. The V and J ends lost 2 bases and 3 bases, in that order; junction bases with no gene match: 3. CDR3 size: 14 residues. The CDR3 protein is CASSLSGSVYEQYF. For the CDR3, the DNA is TGTGCCAGCAGTTTAAGCGGGAGTGTCTACGAGCAGTACTTC.

This clonotype was seen at least ten times. The chain uses TRBV19 and TRBJ2-6, with D unclear. This CDR3 is 14 amino acids long. Deletions cut 7 bases from V and 3 bases from J, with 10 bases between. Germline V CDR1 and CDR2: LNHDA, SQIVND (reference sequence). The DNA of the CDR3 is TGTGCCAGTATTGGGGATGTTGGGGCCAACGTCCTGACTTTC. Translated, it gives CASIGDVGANVLTF. Variable domain in full (rest from reference TRBV19 and TRBJ2-6): DGGITQSPKYLFRKEGQNVTLSCEQNLNHDAMYWYRQDPGQGLRLIYYSQIVNDFQKGDIAEGYSVSREKKESFPLTVTSAQKNPTAFYLCASIGDVGANVLTFGAGSRLTVL.

This clonotype was picked up many times. The genes are TRBV27 and TRBJ2-2; 8 bases map to TRBD2. This CDR3 is 18 amino acids long. CDR1 is MNHEY and CDR2 is SMNVEV in the germline V gene (reference sequence). After removal of 3 bases from V and 7 bases from J, the junction contained 16 bases not matched to a gene. CDR3 in amino acids: CASSFSFLGGRKGGELFF. The CDR3 bases are TGTGCCAGCAGTTTCAGTTTTTTGGGCGGGAGGAAAGGCGGGGAGCTGTTTTTT.

This clonotype was found many times. The genes are TRBV15 and TRBJ1-1; D call uncertain. V dropped 0 bases and J dropped 1 base, with 9 bases sitting between them. The CDR3 totals 15 residues. The germline V gene has CDR1 LNHNV and CDR2 YYDKDF (reference sequence). This CDR3 is CATSRDGTTNTEAFF. The CDR3 bases are TGTGCCACCAGCAGAGATGGAACAACGAACACTGAAGCTTTCTTT.

This clonotype was seen at least ten times. The gene calls are TRBV6-1 and TRBJ1-1; maybe TRBD1 (5 bases). From germline, CDR1 is MNHNS and CDR2 SASEGT. The CDR3 sequence is 13 residues long. Trimming shortened V by 7 bases and J by 1 base, and 10 bases separated the two germline ends. Here the CDR3 reads CASIGTQNTEAFF. In DNA, the CDR3 is TGTGCCAGCATTGGGACCCAGAACACTGAAGCTTTCTTT.

This clonotype came up many times. The V gene is TRBV6-5, the J gene TRBJ1-5; D is uncertain. Trimming stripped 5 bases from V and 6 bases from J, with 14 bases between. The germline V gene has CDR1 MNHEY and CDR2 SVGAGI. The CDR3 has 14 residues. The CDR3 nucleotides read TGTGCCAGCAGTACCCAAGGGATCGGTCAGCCCCAGCATTTT. Residues: CASSTQGIGQPQHF.

This clonotype showed up just a few times. The chain combines TRBV18 with TRBJ1-1, with D maybe TRBD1 (6 bases). CDR1 is KGHSH, CDR2 LQKENI, per germline. The CDR3 totals 13 residues. Trimming took off 0 bases at V and 11 bases at J, with 13 bases between the two ends. Written as DNA, the CDR3 is TGTGCCAGCTCACCACCGTACAGGGAAGGTGCTTTCTTT. Translation: CASSPPYREGAFF.

In this sample, this clonotype turned up many times. The chain recombines TRBV10-3 with TRBJ1-1, with no clear D. The CDR3 is 13 residues long. V was pared by 7 bases and J by 0 bases, with 9 bases between. Per the germline V gene, CDR1 is ENHRY and CDR2 is SYGVKD. The CDR3 nucleotides read TGTGCCATCACCCCCCGGCTGAACACTGAAGCTTTCTTT. Protein product: CAITPRLNTEAFF.

V usage is TRBV6-4 and J usage is TRBJ2-2; the D is unclear. The CDR3 is made up of 15 amino acids. Germline-derived CDR1 and CDR2 are MRHNA and SNTAGT. V dropped 0 bases and J dropped 6 bases, with 11 bases sitting between them. The CDR3: CASSDSPNLAGELFF. Written as DNA, the CDR3 is TGTGCCAGCAGTGACTCACCGAACCTCGCCGGGGAGCTGTTTTTT.